The 15 T cell receptor beta chains below were found in one sample sequenced in a study of siplizumab effects on memory and regulatory T cells (dated by TCRdb to the late 2010s). The method behind the library was the immunoSEQ multiplex PCR assay. TCRdb took this table from immuneACCESS and kept in-frame rearrangements with V and J called. Such tables lack part of the clones; where checked against another copy, unresolved V genes explain under half of the gap, and the rest is unexplained. The sample has tens of thousands of clones on record, 90% to 98% of them singletons. The ten top clones hold more than 0.075% of the sample. The sequencing sample was made of naive CD8+ T cells sorted from blood. Sample cell subset or site, as interpreted from the label and publication: unstimulated naive T cells. The source of these receptors is a human donor in good health.

The V and J genes are TRBV6-1 and TRBJ2-7, with D possibly called TRBD1 or TRBD2 (5 bases each). Germline CDR1 reads MNHNS; CDR2 reads SASEGT. V lost 7 bases and J 11 bases, leaving 12 bases between the germline ends. This CDR3 has 10 residues. The CDR3 sequence is CASNGALEYF. CDR3 in DNA: TGTGCCAGCAACGGGGCTCTCGAGTACTTC.

The gene calls are TRBV7-9 and TRBJ2-1, with 8 bases fitting TRBD2. After removal of 5 bases from V and 4 bases from J, the junction contained 16 bases not matched to a gene. Germline lookup yields CDR1 SEHNR and CDR2 FQNEAQ (reference sequence). The CDR3 totals 18 residues. The CDR3 coding sequence is TGTGCCAGCAGCCTGCCTGTCGGGCGGGGGGCGAGGTACAATGAGCAGTTCTTC. It yields the protein CASSLPVGRGARYNEQFF.

The chain carries TRBV7-2 and TRBJ2-5, with a weak D call TRBD1 (5 bases). The CDR3 consists of 14 residues. CDR1 is SGHTA and CDR2 is FQGNSA in the germline V gene. V was cut by 5 bases and J by 1 base, with 11 bases left in between. In DNA form, the CDR3 reads TGTGCCAGCAGCCGCCCCACAGGCCAAGAGACCCAGTACTTC. Protein: CASSRPTGQETQYF.

The V gene is TRBV19, the J gene TRBJ1-1; TRBD1 might be the D (6 bases). Trimming took off 3 bases at V and 1 base at J, with 12 bases between the two ends. CDR3 size: 15 residues. Germline CDR1 and CDR2: LNHDA and SQIVND (reference sequence). CDR3 in amino acids: CASSINREGNTEAFF. CDR3 bases: TGTGCCAGTAGTATTAACAGGGAGGGGAACACTGAAGCTTTCTTT.

The chain combines TRBV7-9 with TRBJ2-2; D is unclear. V shed 5 bases and J shed 3 bases, with 1 base lying between them. Germline CDR1 is SEHNR and CDR2 is FQNEAQ (reference sequence). CDR3 size: 11 residues. The CDR3 here is CASSDTGELFF. CDR3 nucleotide sequence: TGTGCCAGCAGCGACACCGGGGAGCTGTTTTTT.

V is TRBV19 and J is TRBJ2-7; D tentatively reads TRBD1 or TRBD2 (5 bases each). V dropped 11 bases and J dropped 5 bases, with 16 bases sitting between them. The germline gives CDR1 LNHDA, CDR2 SQIVND (reference sequence). This CDR3 spans 12 amino acids. CDR3 DNA: TGTGCCGGACCGGGGACGGACCACGAGCAGTACTTC. Protein sequence: CAGPGTDHEQYF.

The V gene is TRBV4-2, the J gene TRBJ1-3, with 9 bases fitting TRBD1. The J segment lost 4 bases and the V segment lost 5 bases, leaving 6 bases of the junction unmatched. CDR3 length equals 15 residues. Per germline, CDR1 LGHNA and CDR2 YNFKEQ. CDR3 DNA sequence: TGTGCCAGCAGCTTGGACAGGGGAGCAGGAAACACCATATATTTT. Translation: CASSLDRGAGNTIYF.

The J gene is TRBJ2-1, the V gene TRBV6-6; D is undetermined. V lost 2 bases and J 0 bases, leaving 8 bases between the germline ends. This CDR3 spans 15 amino acids. Germline V CDR1 and CDR2: MNHNY, SVGAGI (reference sequence). This chain's CDR3 is CASSYGSSSYNEQFF. CDR3 sequence (DNA): TGTGCCAGCAGTTACGGTTCGAGCTCCTACAATGAGCAGTTCTTC.

The chain uses TRBV29-1 and TRBJ1-2; TRBD1 matches 7 bases. This CDR3 contains 12 residues. CDR1 and CDR2 from the germline V gene are SQVTM and ANQGSEA. V was pared by 7 bases and J by 4 bases, with 6 bases of the junction left unmatched. Here the CDR3 reads CSAPGQPYGYTF. CDR3 DNA: TGCAGCGCCCCGGGACAGCCCTATGGCTACACCTTC.

The chain joins TRBV7-3 to TRBJ2-7, with 9 bases fitting TRBD2. J lost 3 bases, V lost 2 bases, and 5 bases had no gene match. From germline, CDR1 is SGHTA and CDR2 FQGTGA. The CDR3 is 15 residues long. The CDR3 loop is CASSLEASGVYEQYF. In DNA form, the CDR3 reads TGTGCCAGCAGCTTAGAGGCTAGCGGGGTCTACGAGCAGTACTTC.

The chain combines TRBV7-3 with TRBJ2-1; perhaps D is TRBD1 or TRBD2 (6 bases each). Germline assignment: CDR1 SGHTA and CDR2 FQGTGA. The CDR3 loop spans 14 amino acids. Between the trimmed V and J ends, which lost 0 bases and 6 bases, there was a span of 9 bases. CDR3 sequence reads: CASSLTGGRNEQFF. The DNA for the CDR3 is TGTGCCAGCAGCTTAACCGGGGGCCGCAATGAGCAGTTCTTC.

V gene TRBV6-1 combines with J gene TRBJ1-5, with 7 bases that match TRBD1. The CDR3 loop spans 15 amino acids. The V segment lost 4 bases and the J segment 1 base; nucleotides outside the gene matches: 4. CDR1 MNHNS and CDR2 SASEGT come from the germline V gene. The CDR3 loop is CASSATGASNQPQHF. The DNA for the CDR3 is TGTGCCAGCAGTGCAACAGGGGCCAGCAATCAGCCCCAGCATTTT.

J is TRBJ2-7 and V is TRBV11-2; 8 nucleotides align to TRBD1. The CDR3 length is 16 residues. The germline gives CDR1 SGHAT, CDR2 FQNNGV. The J segment lost 6 bases and the V segment lost 4 bases, leaving 14 bases of the junction unmatched. In nucleotides, the CDR3 is TGTGCCAGCAGCTCAAATGGTATCGGACAGGGTTCCGAGCAGTACTTC. Amino acids: CASSSNGIGQGSEQYF.

The chain has TRBV19 and TRBJ2-3; 9 bases are a match to TRBD1. V shed 5 bases and J 6 bases; nucleotides not matched to a gene: 9. The CDR3 runs 15 residues. Germline V gene data show CDR1 as LNHDA and CDR2 as SQIVND (reference sequence). In DNA form, the CDR3 reads TGTGCCAGTAGTGGGGGACAGGGTTTTTCCGATACGCAGTATTTT. It is translated as CASSGGQGFSDTQYF.

The chain couples TRBV21-1 to TRBJ1-1; the table's D call of TRBD1 was not tested on the DNA. TRBV21-1 counts as a pseudogene. The CDR3 loop spans 15 amino acids. CDR3 amino acids: CASSGTGIGSTEAFF. In nucleotides, the CDR3 is TGTGCCAGCAGCGGGACAGGGATTGGGAGCACTGAAGCTTTCTTT.